The clone carrying this T cell receptor beta chain was recorded at least ten times. MiXCR, run by TCRdb on the RACE reads, gives a single entry per CDR3 protein. Counted here are about 80,000 distinct CDR3 sequences, about 9.3% occurring once; the ten biggest clones make up roughly 1.5%. The time point: patch test 1, 2 weeks after DPC sensitization. The sample's treatment: therapeutic diphenylcyclopropenone sensitization with weekly scalp DPC. Trimming removed 3 bases from V and 1 base from J, with 0 bases in between. Germline CDR1 is SGHTA and CDR2 is FQGNSA. This CDR3 has 11 amino acids. These data are taken from a study of human T cells and chemical hapten exposure.

This chain joins TRBV7-2 and TRBJ2-5; D is unresolved. The source of this sequence is a woman aged 50 to 65 with alopecia areata. Some clones in this sample may be carry-over from other donors' samples. The sample here was whole blood, taken in connection with sensitization to the hapten diphenylcyclopropenone (DPC). In nucleotides, the CDR3 is TGTGCCAGCAGCTTCCAAGAGACCCAGTACTTC. Protein sequence: CASSFQETQYF.